Below, 2 T cell receptor beta chains from the same sample are listed, as sequenced in a study of OX40 agonist ivuxolimab in advanced cancers. Library construction relied on the immunoSEQ multiplex PCR assay. The clones in this table, taken by TCRdb from immuneACCESS, are in-frame only. Not every clone is retained; where verified, under half of the shortfall comes from an unresolved V gene, and the cause of the rest is unknown. This sample holds roughly 68,000 clones; roughly 84% were observed only once. In total, the top ten clones hold under 2% of the sample. The sequenced sample was CD4+ or CD8+ T cells sorted from blood, obtained in a trial of the OX40 agonist ivuxolimab. These receptors all come from an adult with an advanced solid tumor such as melanoma, head and neck, liver or kidney cancer.

This chain joins TRBV5-6 and TRBJ1-2; possible D gene TRBD1, 5 bases. CDR1 is SGHDT, CDR2 YYEEEE, per germline. V was cut by 0 bases and J by 8 bases, with 11 bases left in between. The CDR3 loop spans 13 amino acids. Here the CDR3 reads CASSLVGLTGYTF. The CDR3 DNA is TGTGCCAGCAGCTTGGTGGGGCTTACGGGCTACACCTTC.

The chain combines TRBV9 with TRBJ1-3; tentative D call: TRBD1 (5 bases). Per germline, CDR1 SGDLS and CDR2 YYNGEE. The CDR3 loop spans 14 amino acids. V lost 1 base and J 4 bases, leaving 9 bases between the germline ends. This CDR3 is CASSVTTGGNTIYF. The CDR3 DNA reads as TGTGCCAGCAGCGTAACAACAGGCGGAAACACCATATATTTT. Looking up the rest from reference TRBV9 and TRBJ1-3 gives the full variable domain: DSGVTQTPKHLITATGQRVTLRCSPRSGDLSVYWYQQSLDQGLQFLIQYYNGEERAKGNILERFSAQQFPDLHSELNLSSLELGDSALYFCASSVTTGGNTIYFGEGSWLTVV.